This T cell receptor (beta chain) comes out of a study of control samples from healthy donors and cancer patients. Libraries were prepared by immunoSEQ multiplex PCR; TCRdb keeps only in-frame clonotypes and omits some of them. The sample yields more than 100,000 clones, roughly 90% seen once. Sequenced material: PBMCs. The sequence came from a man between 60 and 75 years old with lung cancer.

The CDR3 is CASGSAVGEQYV. CDR3 coding DNA: TGTGCTAGTGGTTCTGCTGTAGGGGAGCAGTACGTC. This chain connects TRBV12-5 to TRBJ2-7; D gene unclear. Trimming took off 4 bases at V and 7 bases at J, with 11 bases between the two ends. Looked up from germline, CDR1 is LGHNT and CDR2 is FRNRAP. The length of the CDR3 is 12 residues.